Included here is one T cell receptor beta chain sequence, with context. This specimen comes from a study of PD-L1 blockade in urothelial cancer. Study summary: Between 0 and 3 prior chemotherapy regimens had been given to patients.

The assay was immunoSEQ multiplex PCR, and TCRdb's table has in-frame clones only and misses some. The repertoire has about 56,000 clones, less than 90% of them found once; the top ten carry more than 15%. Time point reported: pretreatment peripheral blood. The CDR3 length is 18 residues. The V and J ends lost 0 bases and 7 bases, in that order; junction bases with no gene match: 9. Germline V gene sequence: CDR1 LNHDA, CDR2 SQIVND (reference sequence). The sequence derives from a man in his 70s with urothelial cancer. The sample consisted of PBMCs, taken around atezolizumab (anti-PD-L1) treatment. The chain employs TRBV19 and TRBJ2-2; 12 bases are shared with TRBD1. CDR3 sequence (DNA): TGTGCCAGTAGTATAGAGAAACTGGGACAGGGGGCGGTCGGGGAGCTGTTTTTT. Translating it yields CASSIEKLGQGAVGELFF.